What follows is one T cell receptor (beta chain) and its context. The entry originates in a study of cytotoxic CD8 clonotypes in ibrutinib-treated CLL. This CDR3 contains 14 residues. The germline CDR1 and CDR2 sequences are KGHSH and LQKENI. V was cut by 3 bases and J by 4 bases, with 12 bases left in between. Generated by immunoSEQ multiplex PCR, the TCRdb table keeps only in-frame clones and is missing some. The sample records about 310,000 clones, about 80% being singletons. The starting material was PBMCs, obtained before ibrutinib treatment. The gene calls are TRBV18 and TRBJ1-2; D not certain. This receptor was identified in a human donor with chronic lymphocytic leukemia. Written as DNA, the CDR3 is TGTGCCAGCTCACCGACTCCACGGGGCTATGGCTACACCTTC. Translation gives CASSPTPRGYGYTF.